These T cell receptor beta chains were read from a single sample in a study of T cell responses to AZD1222 COVID-19 vaccine. TCRdb keeps only in-frame clones here, not all; method: immunoSEQ multiplex PCR. This sample yields fewer than 110,000 clones, of which about nine tenths are seen a single time; approximately 1.2% belongs to the top ten. The sample consisted of peripheral blood, taken on day 0 of AZD1222 vaccination. The receptors were gathered from an adult in good health. Each CDR3 is given with its conserved first and last residue. Fields, in order: V gene, J gene, CDR3 protein.

v_gene: TRBV5-1; j_gene: TRBJ2-3; CDR3aa: CASSLDGTDTQYF
v_gene: TRBV11-2; j_gene: TRBJ2-5; CDR3aa: CASRSRGETQYF
v_gene: TRBV6-1; j_gene: TRBJ2-4; CDR3aa: CASSEILGTKNIQYF
v_gene: TRBV5-1; j_gene: TRBJ1-2; CDR3aa: CASSPEANYGYTF
v_gene: TRBV7-9; j_gene: TRBJ2-1; CDR3aa: CASSWTSGINEQFF
v_gene: TRBV7-9; j_gene: TRBJ1-2; CDR3aa: CASSLGAGLSGYTF
v_gene: TRBV28; j_gene: TRBJ1-4; CDR3aa: CASSLWPETALNEKLFF
v_gene: TRBV9; j_gene: TRBJ1-6; CDR3aa: CASSSSGEGDYNSPLHF
v_gene: TRBV5-8; j_gene: TRBJ1-1; CDR3aa: CASSLFREGTEAFF
v_gene: TRBV11-2; j_gene: TRBJ1-5; CDR3aa: CASSRDSSNQPQHF
v_gene: TRBV4-1; j_gene: TRBJ2-5; CDR3aa: CASSRKHEGGTQYF
v_gene: TRBV5-1; j_gene: TRBJ1-6; CDR3aa: CASSQQNVGQGAPLHF
v_gene: TRBV5-4; j_gene: TRBJ2-5; CDR3aa: CASSGRGGYQETQYF
v_gene: TRBV5-1; j_gene: TRBJ1-2; CDR3aa: CASSLGTATKLVSYTF
v_gene: TRBV18; j_gene: TRBJ2-7; CDR3aa: CASSPGQSYEQYF
v_gene: TRBV7-9; j_gene: TRBJ1-5; CDR3aa: CASSSVNQPQHF
v_gene: TRBV20-1; j_gene: TRBJ1-2; CDR3aa: CSVRGPGYTF
v_gene: TRBV18; j_gene: TRBJ2-3; CDR3aa: CASSPGQGGDTQYF
v_gene: TRBV9; j_gene: TRBJ1-4; CDR3aa: CASSVGQGSGEGYEKLFF
v_gene: TRBV2; j_gene: TRBJ2-5; CDR3aa: CASSGTSGGKETQYF
v_gene: TRBV6-5; j_gene: TRBJ1-4; CDR3aa: CASRGRTRIDEKLFF
v_gene: TRBV9; j_gene: TRBJ2-3; CDR3aa: CASSDQAGGSTDTQYF
v_gene: TRBV27; j_gene: TRBJ1-6; CDR3aa: CASSLRYNSPLHF
v_gene: TRBV5-5; j_gene: TRBJ1-2; CDR3aa: CASRRETGQGGGYTF
v_gene: TRBV6-5; j_gene: TRBJ2-7; CDR3aa: CASSPGQSVEQYF
v_gene: TRBV28; j_gene: TRBJ1-1; CDR3aa: CASSFSANTEAFF
v_gene: TRBV7-3; j_gene: TRBJ1-6; CDR3aa: CASSPSLGTPLHF
v_gene: TRBV5-1; j_gene: TRBJ1-2; CDR3aa: CASSPGQGAYGYTF
v_gene: TRBV2; j_gene: TRBJ2-5; CDR3aa: CASSEAPGPQETQYF
v_gene: TRBV7-9; j_gene: TRBJ2-3; CDR3aa: CASSPLGLVSTDTQYF
v_gene: TRBV6-4; j_gene: TRBJ2-3; CDR3aa: CASSQTQADTQYF
v_gene: TRBV7-3; j_gene: TRBJ1-1; CDR3aa: CASSSTRNTEAFF
v_gene: TRBV7-3; j_gene: TRBJ2-2; CDR3aa: CASSLTANTGELFF
v_gene: TRBV2; j_gene: TRBJ1-1; CDR3aa: CASSRTGVNTEAFF
v_gene: TRBV7-2; j_gene: TRBJ1-2; CDR3aa: CASSLDSYTLYGYTF
v_gene: TRBV6-5; j_gene: TRBJ2-1; CDR3aa: CASSYSSAGGGEQFF
v_gene: TRBV27; j_gene: TRBJ2-1; CDR3aa: CASRRRGSNNEQFF
v_gene: TRBV9; j_gene: TRBJ1-4; CDR3aa: CASSVLDSANEKLFF
v_gene: TRBV10-3; j_gene: TRBJ2-4; CDR3aa: CAISEGNIQYF
v_gene: TRBV6-4; j_gene: TRBJ2-7; CDR3aa: CASSELPDRGIYEQYF
v_gene: TRBV10-3; j_gene: TRBJ2-7; CDR3aa: CAISGQGAYEQYF
v_gene: TRBV4-1; j_gene: TRBJ1-1; CDR3aa: CASSQILRRVSTEAFF
v_gene: TRBV5-4; j_gene: TRBJ1-2; CDR3aa: CASSRGLGASGYTF
v_gene: TRBV6-5; j_gene: TRBJ1-2; CDR3aa: CASSYGGGGYGYTF
v_gene: TRBV5-1; j_gene: TRBJ2-5; CDR3aa: CASSLIGDNQETQYF
v_gene: TRBV5-6; j_gene: TRBJ2-1; CDR3aa: CASSAGPSGGAREQFF
v_gene: TRBV5-1; j_gene: TRBJ1-5; CDR3aa: CASSWDSNQPQHF
v_gene: TRBV11-1; j_gene: TRBJ2-5; CDR3aa: CASSPGDRGETQYF
v_gene: TRBV6-6; j_gene: TRBJ2-7; CDR3aa: CASSRYPSRTGVSYEQYF
v_gene: TRBV7-9; j_gene: TRBJ1-2; CDR3aa: CASSYYQRDPNYGYTF